This T cell receptor beta chain was retrieved from a study of OX40 agonist ivuxolimab in advanced cancers. General notes on the study: Ivuxolimab was an agonistic, fully human IgG2 monoclonal antibody directed against OX40 (CD134), a costimulatory receptor. Intravenous ivuxolimab was administered to patients every 2 weeks at six dose levels: 0.01, 0.1, 0.3, 1.5, 3 and 10 mg/kg. Among the approximately 54 dose-escalation patients, approximately 20 had hepatocellular carcinoma, around 15 melanoma, 9 renal cell carcinoma and 9 head and neck cancer. The dose-escalation cohort was almost 85% male with a mean age of approximately 60 years, ranging from 23 to 79. Prior anti-PD-1, anti-PD-L1 or anti-CTLA-4 therapy was permitted, and checkpoint inhibitors had been received by less than 45% of dose-escalation patients. Three dose-escalation patients achieved partial responses, one with hepatocellular carcinoma and two with cutaneous melanoma. The point of sequencing TCRbeta in the periphery was to test whether ivuxolimab changed TCR sequence diversity and drove clonal T-cell expansion. The paper describes the monotherapy dose-escalation part (N ≈ 50 patients) of the phase I trial of ivuxolimab. Overall study results and their limits: At doses from 0.1 to 3.0 mg/kg, clonal expansion was seen in both CD4+ and CD8+ blood T cells between baseline and week 6. In the 0.1-3.0 mg/kg groups, partial responders had among the lowest normalized peripheral clonal expansion, particularly in CD8+ T cells. The antigen specificity of the peripheral T cells that underwent clonal expansion was not determined. Low levels of normalized T-cell clonal expansion were also seen in some patients who did not respond. After ivuxolimab, CD8+ T cells had more expanded clones than CD4+ T cells on average.

CDR1 LNHDA and CDR2 SQIVND are derived from the germline V gene (reference sequence). A distance of 13 bases separates the germline ends of V and J, which lose 7 bases and 2 bases respectively. There are 14 amino acids in the CDR3, from cysteine to phenylalanine inclusive. Only the CDR3 DNA is retained, 42 bases long and in frame from the first base. To sequence the TCRbeta CDR3 region, genomic DNA was isolated from the sorted cells. The immunoSEQ Assay was used to sequence the TCRbeta CDR3 regions. TCRdb carries this immuneACCESS record with in-frame sequences only. Its versions omit some clonotypes, under half of them owing to an unresolved V gene in the studies checked, with the rest unexplained. Across this sample there are roughly 75,000 clones, with approximately 86% seen only once. In total, the top ten clones hold roughly 0.77% of the sample. On this clone itself: Its specific antigen is unknown. Base-call qualities are not available, and no considerably larger clone is one nucleotide away.

The trial excluded patients who had a history of autoimmune disease or who were on systemic immunosuppression. Peripheral blood for TCR sequencing was drawn from every dose cohort at baseline, at cycle 4 day 1 and at cycle 7 day 1. Samples were obtained from an open-label, multicenter, first-in-human phase I dose-escalation trial of ivuxolimab. The trial enrolled adults with locally advanced or metastatic head and neck squamous cell, hepatocellular, melanoma or renal cell carcinoma. Before TCR sequencing, CD4+ T cells and CD8+ T cells were sorted from peripheral blood as separate populations. The V and J genes are TRBV19 and TRBJ2-3, with TRBD2 as a weak D call on 5 bases. Specimen: CD4+ or CD8+ T cells sorted from blood, collected in a trial of the OX40 agonist ivuxolimab. The source of this sequence is an adult with an advanced solid tumor such as melanoma, head and neck, liver or kidney cancer. The CDR3 reads as follows: CASNPAANTDTQYF. The bases are TGTGCCAGTAACCCAGCGGCGAACACAGATACGCAGTATTTT.